This entry lists 18 T cell receptor beta chains sequenced from one sample in a study of shared clonotypes between healthy human individuals (dated by TCRdb to 2018 to 2020). Receptor amplification or capture employed the immunoSEQ multiplex PCR assay. TCRdb took this table from immuneACCESS and kept in-frame rearrangements with V and J called. Such tables lack part of the clones; where checked against another copy, unresolved V genes explain under half of the gap, and the rest is unexplained. Here the sample has under 750,000 clones; roughly 72% occur a single time. Under 2% of the sample lies in the top ten. The source material was memory CD4+ T cells sorted from blood. What this sample's cell subset or site label stands for: CD45RA-negative fraction. These receptor sequences come from a woman aged 30 to 39 in good health.

The chain is built from TRBV11-2 and TRBJ2-3, with a possible D match to TRBD2 (5 bases). There are 15 residues in the CDR3. The germline V gene has CDR1 SGHAT and CDR2 FQNNGV. Trimming left V 2 bases short and J 0 bases short, with 9 bases between. This CDR3 is CASSLWETSTDTQYF. The CDR3 DNA reads TGTGCCAGCAGCTTATGGGAGACTAGCACAGATACGCAGTATTTT.

The chain couples TRBV7-9 to TRBJ2-3; no definite D call. V lost 5 bases and J 4 bases, leaving 16 bases between the germline ends. The CDR3 sequence is 15 residues long. The germline CDR1 and CDR2 sequences are SEHNR and FQNEAQ (reference sequence). The CDR3 DNA sequence: TGTGCCAGCAGCCCTACATCCGTTGTCTCAGATACGCAGTATTTT. Its translation: CASSPTSVVSDTQYF. Full variable domain (remainder filled in from reference TRBV7-9 and TRBJ2-3): DTGVSQNPRHKITKRGQNVTFRCDPISEHNRLYWYRQTLGQGPEFLTYFQNEAQLEKSRLLSDRFSAERPKGSFSTLEIQRTEQGDSAMYLCASSPTSVVSDTQYFGPGTRLTVL.

The rearrangement joins TRBV28 to TRBJ2-7; D possibly corresponds to TRBD2 (7 bases). Germline-derived CDR1 and CDR2 are MDHEN and SYDVKM. Between the trimmed V and J ends, which lost 6 bases and 6 bases, there was a span of 15 bases. The CDR3 runs 13 residues. DNA for the CDR3: TGTGCCAGCAGGACAGGCCGGGGGGCCGAGCAGTACTTC. Translation gives CASRTGRGAEQYF. Full variable domain (outside the CDR3, taken from reference TRBV28 and TRBJ2-7): DVKVTQSSRYLVKRTGEKVFLECVQDMDHENMFWYRQDPGLGLRLIYFSYDVKMKEKGDIPEGYSVSREKKERFSLILESASTNQTSMYLCASRTGRGAEQYFGPGTRLTVT.

Of note for this clone: Other DNA sequences from this sample encode an identical CDR3 as well. The chain joins TRBV19 to TRBJ2-3, with D perhaps TRBD1 (6 bases). The germline V and J ends were trimmed by 1 base and 0 bases, with 11 bases remaining between them. The CDR3 covers 16 residues. Per the germline V gene, CDR1 is LNHDA and CDR2 is SQIVND (reference sequence). DNA for the CDR3: TGTGCCAGTAGTATAGGCCCAGGGGCTAGCACAGATACGCAGTATTTT. This translates into CASSIGPGASTDTQYF.

The chain employs TRBV5-4 and TRBJ2-1; 14 positions agree with TRBD2. Germline loops: CDR1 SGHNT, CDR2 YYREEE (reference sequence). Germline trimming cut 4 bases from V and 7 bases from J; bases unmatched to any gene: 13. This CDR3 has 18 residues. The CDR3 loop reads CASSPGLAGVVFLNEQFF. CDR3 DNA: TGTGCCAGCAGCCCGGGACTAGCGGGAGTAGTTTTCTTGAATGAGCAGTTCTTC.

This clone was seen a few times. This chain connects TRBV28 to TRBJ2-1; D is ambiguous. The germline CDR1 and CDR2 sequences are MDHEN and SYDVKM. Trimming pared 6 bases from V and 8 bases from J, leaving 17 bases between. This CDR3 spans 14 amino acids. The CDR3 region is CASSVWSVSDEQFF. The CDR3 DNA follows: TGTGCCAGCAGCGTTTGGTCAGTGTCAGATGAGCAGTTCTTC.

This sequence joins TRBV6-5 and TRBJ2-3; 8 bases fit TRBD2. CDR3 length: 14 amino acids. V dropped 6 bases and J dropped 5; count of bases not matched to a gene: 7. Looked up from germline, CDR1 is MNHEY and CDR2 is SVGAGI. CDR3 protein: CASREQRELDTQYF. CDR3 nucleotides: TGTGCCAGCAGGGAACAGCGGGAGTTAGATACGCAGTATTTT.

Turning to this clone: Other DNA variants within this sample encode the same CDR3. The chain uses TRBV10-3 and TRBJ2-7; D gene uncertain. The germline V and J ends were trimmed by 2 bases and 0 bases, with 5 bases remaining between them. Per germline, CDR1 ENHRY and CDR2 SYGVKD. The CDR3 has 13 amino acids. CDR3 coding DNA: TGTGCCATCAGTGAGGGCAGCTCCTACGAGCAGTACTTC. It yields the protein CAISEGSSYEQYF.

This rearrangement joins TRBV10-2 to TRBJ2-3; TRBD2 agrees at 12 bases. CDR3 length: 17 amino acids. Germline CDR1 is WSHSY and CDR2 is SAAADI. Trimming removed 0 bases from V and 9 bases from J; junction bases left unmatched: 10. CDR3 sequence: CASSESTVTSGSGTQYF. The CDR3, as DNA: TGCGCCAGCAGTGAGTCGACGGTGACTAGCGGGAGTGGGACGCAGTATTTT.

The CDR3 loop reads CASSLTTLVRGITDTQYF. CDR3 nucleotide sequence: TGTGCCAGCAGTTTGACTACCCTCGTAAGGGGGATAACAGATACGCAGTATTTT. The V gene is TRBV27, the J gene TRBJ2-3, with D perhaps matching TRBD1 (6 bases). The V end was cut by 3 bases, the J end by 3 bases, with 22 bases between. The CDR3 spans 18 residues. Germline CDR1 and CDR2: MNHEY and SMNVEV (reference sequence).

About this clone itself: At the DNA level, this CDR3 is encoded by other sequences in the same sample as well. The rearrangement uses TRBV5-1 and TRBJ1-2; D is ambiguous. V was trimmed by 0 bases and J by 2 bases, leaving 5 bases between them. The CDR3 loop spans 13 amino acids. From germline, CDR1 is SGHRS and CDR2 YFSETQ. The chain's CDR3 is CASSLDGNYGYTF. CDR3 bases: TGCGCCAGCAGCTTGGACGGAAACTATGGCTACACCTTC.

The chain uses TRBV27 and TRBJ2-3; 11 nucleotides line up with TRBD2. This CDR3 has 18 residues. V lost 3 bases to trimming and J lost 2 bases; unmatched junction nucleotides: 10. Looked up from germline, CDR1 is MNHEY and CDR2 is SMNVEV (reference sequence). The CDR3 bases are TGTGCCAGCAGTTTCCACTCACTAGCGGGGGTATCCACAGATACGCAGTATTTT. Translated, it gives CASSFHSLAGVSTDTQYF.

The gene calls are TRBV5-6 and TRBJ1-2, with D uncertain. V dropped 4 bases and J dropped 2 bases, with 12 bases sitting between them. Per the germline V gene, CDR1 is SGHDT and CDR2 is YYEEEE. The CDR3 loop spans 14 amino acids. CDR3 sequence reads: CASSPRTSNYGYTF. As DNA, the CDR3 is TGTGCCAGCAGCCCTAGGACTTCGAACTATGGCTACACCTTC.

This rearrangement joins TRBV11-1 to TRBJ1-2; 7 bases align to TRBD1. This CDR3 contains 13 residues. J was trimmed by 8 bases and V by 2 bases; bases with no gene match: 5. The germline gives CDR1 SGHAT, CDR2 FQDESV (reference sequence). Here the CDR3 reads CASSLSTGVGYTF. The CDR3 DNA reads TGTGCCAGCAGCTTAAGTACAGGGGTCGGCTACACCTTC.

V and J are TRBV7-9 and TRBJ2-5; 9 bases fit TRBD2. This CDR3 has 12 amino acids. Germline V CDR1 and CDR2: SEHNR, FQNEAQ (reference sequence). The V segment lost 10 bases and the J segment 4 bases; nucleotides outside the gene matches: 4. CDR3 in DNA: TGTGCCACGCAAGCGGGAGGAGAGACCCAGTACTTC. Protein product: CATQAGGETQYF. Combining the CDR3 with reference TRBV7-9 and TRBJ2-5 gives the whole variable domain DTGVSQNPRHKITKRGQNVTFRCDPISEHNRLYWYRQTLGQGPEFLTYFQNEAQLEKSRLLSDRFSAERPKGSFSTLEIQRTEQGDSAMYLCATQAGGETQYFGPGTRLLVL.

The chain uses TRBV7-3 and TRBJ2-2, with D perhaps matching TRBD2 (8 bases). Per the germline V gene, CDR1 is SGHTA and CDR2 is FQGTGA. Trimming shortened V by 4 bases and J by 1 base, and 13 bases separated the two germline ends. CDR3 length equals 16 residues. The chain's CDR3 is CASSSGGLENTGELFF. CDR3 coding DNA: TGTGCCAGCAGCTCAGGGGGACTAGAGAACACCGGGGAGCTGTTTTTT.

This chain links TRBV12-2 with TRBJ2-2; the D call in the table, TRBD1, was not verified against the DNA. TRBV12-2 is reported as a pseudogene. CDR3 length equals 15 residues. This CDR3 reads CASRLGTGHTGELFF. CDR3 DNA sequence: TGTGCAAGTCGCTTAGGGACAGGGCACACCGGGGAGCTGTTTTTT.

The chain has TRBV5-1 and TRBJ2-4, with a weak D call TRBD1 (6 bases). V was clipped by 1 base and J by 7 bases, with 9 bases between them. This CDR3 region has 13 residues. Germline loops: CDR1 SGHRS, CDR2 YFSETQ. The DNA of the CDR3 is TGCGCCAGCAGCTTGTTGCAGGGGAACATTCAGTACTTC. It specifies CASSLLQGNIQYF.